This T cell receptor (beta chain) comes out of a study of T cell responses to AZD1222 COVID-19 vaccine. Profiling relied on immunoSEQ multiplex PCR, and the TCRdb table lists in-frame clones only, not all of them. The sample holds tens of thousands of clones; around three quarters are singletons and the top ten take 6.6%. Germline V lookup: CDR1 LNHDA, CDR2 SQIVND (reference sequence). V was clipped by 3 bases and J by 1 base, with 9 bases between them. This CDR3 has 14 amino acids. The starting material was peripheral blood, obtained on day 0 of AZD1222 vaccination. J is TRBJ1-1 and V is TRBV19; perhaps TRBD1 as D (5 bases). This TCR was sampled from an adult in good health. DNA for the CDR3: TGTGCCAGTAGTATCCGGGGGTGGAACACTGAAGCTTTCTTT. Translated: CASSIRGWNTEAFF.